The 13 T cell receptor beta chains given below trace back to one sample, sequenced in a study of T cell responses to AZD1222 COVID-19 vaccine. The table came from immunoSEQ multiplex PCR; TCRdb's copy has only in-frame clones and leaves some out. This table has some 86,000 clones, 85% to 90% appearing once. The sequenced sample was peripheral blood, obtained 28 days after the second AZD1222 dose. All receptors come from an adult who received the AZD1222 COVID-19 vaccine.

The CDR3 DNA follows: TGTGCCAGCATCACCACAAGGCCGCAGGGCAGGAACACTGAAGCTTTCTTT. Protein: CASITTRPQGRNTEAFF. The chain is built from TRBV6-4 and TRBJ1-1; TRBD1 is a possible D gene (5 bases). Deletions cut 7 bases from V and 1 base from J, with 22 bases between. Per germline, CDR1 MRHNA and CDR2 SNTAGT. The CDR3 sequence is 17 residues long.

The chain combines TRBV24-1 with TRBJ2-2; D is uncertain. The CDR3 is 16 residues long. Trimming took 0 bases from V and 4 from J, leaving 11 bases between them. Germline assignment: CDR1 KGHDR and CDR2 SFDVKD. The CDR3 spells CATSDLNSRSTGELFF. The CDR3 DNA sequence: TGTGCCACCAGTGATTTGAATAGCCGGAGCACCGGGGAGCTGTTTTTT.

The chain joins TRBV4-2 to TRBJ2-3, with 8 bases identical to TRBD2. The CDR3 is 15 residues long. Per the germline V gene, CDR1 is LGHNA and CDR2 is YNFKEQ. The V gene end was trimmed by 4 bases and the J gene end by 2 bases; junction bases not matched to a gene: 5. The CDR3 DNA reads as TGTGCCAGCAGCCCCCTAGCGGGCCACACAGATACGCAGTATTTT. Protein: CASSPLAGHTDTQYF.

The J gene is TRBJ2-1, the V gene TRBV13; D not certain. Between the trimmed V and J ends, which lost 4 bases and 7 bases, there was a span of 11 bases. CDR3 length equals 13 residues. Germline values: CDR1 PRHDT, CDR2 FYEKMQ (reference sequence). CDR3 sequence reads: CASSYGVINEQFF. DNA for the CDR3: TGTGCCAGCAGCTACGGCGTAATAAATGAGCAGTTCTTC.

The chain has TRBV19 and TRBJ2-7, with 7 nucleotides matching TRBD2. V shed 1 base, J shed 5 bases, and the junction held 8 bases outside the gene matches. This CDR3 is built from 15 residues. Germline CDR1 is LNHDA and CDR2 is SQIVND (reference sequence). The CDR3 nucleotides read TGTGCCAGTAGTATAGCGGCGACTAGCAGGAACGAGCAGTACTTC. This encodes CASSIAATSRNEQYF.

J is TRBJ1-1 and V is TRBV19; D is undetermined. The CDR3 loop spans 13 amino acids. CDR1 and CDR2 from the germline V gene are LNHDA and SQIVND (reference sequence). The germline V and J ends were trimmed by 9 bases and 0 bases, with 11 bases remaining between them. In nucleotides, the CDR3 is TGTGCCAGCACCGGACGGATGAACACTGAAGCTTTCTTT. It codes for CASTGRMNTEAFF.

This clone was detected once. The V call is TRBV19, the J call TRBJ2-1, with TRBD2 matching 10 bases. CDR1 and CDR2 (germline): LNHDA, SQIVND (reference sequence). This CDR3 has 16 amino acids. Germline trimming cut 5 bases from V and 3 bases from J; bases unmatched to any gene: 7. CDR3 residues: CASSPRTSGNYNEQFF. CDR3 nucleotides: TGTGCCAGTAGTCCCCGGACTAGCGGTAACTACAATGAGCAGTTCTTC.

The chain employs TRBV6-1 and TRBJ2-5, with a tentative D call TRBD1 (6 bases). The germline CDR1 and CDR2 sequences are MNHNS and SASEGT. The CDR3 runs 16 residues. Deletions cut 4 bases from V and 1 base from J, with 16 bases between. The CDR3 bases are TGTGCCAGCAGTGTTTTAGACACAGGGCGCCAAGAGACCCAGTACTTC. This gives the protein CASSVLDTGRQETQYF.

This chain joins TRBV4-1 and TRBJ1-2; a possible D gene is TRBD1 (5 bases). V lost 1 base and J 2 bases, leaving 11 bases between the germline ends. From germline, CDR1 is MGHRA and CDR2 YSYEKL. This CDR3 comprises 15 residues. In DNA, the CDR3 is TGCGCCAGCAGCCAAGTCCAGGGAGCGAACTATGGCTACACCTTC. Protein product: CASSQVQGANYGYTF.

The V and J genes are TRBV5-5 and TRBJ1-1; D is unclear. This CDR3 is built from 13 residues. V was clipped by 1 base and J by 3 bases, with 7 bases between them. CDR1 SGHKS and CDR2 YYEKEE come from the germline V gene (reference sequence). This chain's CDR3 is CASSLRLDTEAFF. In DNA, the CDR3 is TGTGCCAGCAGCTTGCGTCTCGACACTGAAGCTTTCTTT.

This clone was recorded only once. The rearrangement links TRBV7-9 to TRBJ2-3; D remains unclear. Germline-derived CDR1 and CDR2 are SEHNR and FQNEAQ (reference sequence). The CDR3 consists of 11 residues. Trimming took 3 bases from V and 3 from J, leaving 1 base between them. The CDR3 loop is CASSFTDTQYF. CDR3 DNA: TGTGCCAGCAGCTTTACAGATACGCAGTATTTT.

The chain employs TRBV5-8 and TRBJ2-1; a possible D gene is TRBD1 (6 bases). Germline CDR1 and CDR2: SGHTS and YDEGEE. V lost 0 bases, J lost 7 bases, and 11 bases lay in between. The CDR3 is 14 amino acids. The CDR3, as DNA: TGTGCCAGCAGCTTGGCACAGGGCCTGAATGAGCAGTTCTTC. Translated, it gives CASSLAQGLNEQFF.

The genes are TRBV5-8 and TRBJ2-1, with 7 bases fitting TRBD2. J lost 4 bases, V lost 0 bases, and 4 bases had no gene match. Germline loops: CDR1 SGHTS, CDR2 YDEGEE. The CDR3 extends over 15 amino acids. The CDR3 here is CASSLGWRGYNEQFF. As DNA, the CDR3 is TGTGCCAGCAGCTTGGGTTGGCGGGGGTACAATGAGCAGTTCTTC.